This T cell receptor beta chain was captured in a study of response to subunit inactivated influenza vaccine. Findings and limits, study-wide: That few new T cells are recruited by each seasonal influenza vaccination was the authors' suggestion.

This CDR3 comprises 13 residues. Trimming removed 2 bases at V and 1 base at J, with 7 bases between. CDR1 and CDR2 (germline): SGHRS, YFSETQ. TCRdb called the RT-PCR reads again in MiXCR, with one record for every CDR3 protein. The data contain about 240,000 distinct CDR3 sequences, 12% of them singletons. Many counts were recorded for this clonotype. Its specificity is not known. Sequencing was performed on non-naive T cells sorted from PBMCs, taken 14 to 15 days before vaccination. V usage is TRBV5-1 and J usage is TRBJ2-7; D not resolved. The sequence was collected from a man aged 50 to 60 who received an inactivated influenza vaccine. The CDR3 is CASSFGASYEQYF. CDR3 DNA sequence: TGCGCCAGCAGCTTCGGCGCATCCTACGAGCAGTACTTC. The full variable domain, with the rest looked up from reference TRBV5-1 and TRBJ2-7, is KAGVTQTPRYLIKTRGQQVTLSCSPISGHRSVSWYQQTPGQGLQFLFEYFSETQRNKGNFPGRFSGRQFSNSRSEMNVSTLELGDSALYLCASSFGASYEQYFGPGTRLTVT.